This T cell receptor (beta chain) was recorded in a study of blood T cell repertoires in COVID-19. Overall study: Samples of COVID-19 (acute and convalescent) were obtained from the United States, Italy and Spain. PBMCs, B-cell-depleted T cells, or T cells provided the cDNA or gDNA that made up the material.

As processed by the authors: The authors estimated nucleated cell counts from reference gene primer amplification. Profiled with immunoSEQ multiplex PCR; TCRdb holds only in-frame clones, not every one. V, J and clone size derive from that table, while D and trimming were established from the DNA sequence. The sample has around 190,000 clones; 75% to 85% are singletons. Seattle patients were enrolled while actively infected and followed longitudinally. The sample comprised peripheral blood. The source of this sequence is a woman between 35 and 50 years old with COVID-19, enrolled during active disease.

The CDR3 reads CASKNPGLAVEQYF. The CDR3 bases are TGTGCCAGCAAAAATCCGGGACTAGCGGTTGAGCAGTACTTC. This chain connects TRBV6-5 to TRBJ2-7, with TRBD2 identical over 11 bases. V gave up 7 bases and J gave up 7 bases; unmatched junction bases: 9. The germline gives CDR1 MNHEY, CDR2 SVGAGI. This CDR3 comprises 14 residues.